The T cell receptor beta chain under discussion was sequenced for a study of cytomegalovirus exposure and HLA in healthy donors. Worth noting for this clone: Its antigen is unknown.

This CDR3 is 15 amino acids long. Germline CDR1 and CDR2: SGHTA and FQGNSA. V lost 7 bases, J lost 0 bases, and 8 bases stayed unmatched. Produced via immunoSEQ multiplex PCR; TCRdb's table is partial and in-frame only. The data contain about 60,000 clones, 90% to 97% of them singletons. The study, taken as a whole, reports: Both high specificity and high sensitivity reportedly marked the classifier's diagnosis of cytomegalovirus status. Researchers catalogued 164 TCR beta chains as cytomegalovirus-associated.

It was the roughly 130-subject validation cohort, separate from the roughly 700-subject first cohort, to which the donors belonged. This receptor was identified in a woman under 30 in good health and CMV-seronegative. V usage is TRBV7-2 and J usage is TRBJ1-2, with 7 bases aligning to TRBD1. Sequencing used PBMCs. The chain's CDR3 is CASILRGSTNYGYTF. CDR3 in DNA: TGTGCCAGCATCCTCAGGGGGTCCACTAACTATGGCTACACCTTC.